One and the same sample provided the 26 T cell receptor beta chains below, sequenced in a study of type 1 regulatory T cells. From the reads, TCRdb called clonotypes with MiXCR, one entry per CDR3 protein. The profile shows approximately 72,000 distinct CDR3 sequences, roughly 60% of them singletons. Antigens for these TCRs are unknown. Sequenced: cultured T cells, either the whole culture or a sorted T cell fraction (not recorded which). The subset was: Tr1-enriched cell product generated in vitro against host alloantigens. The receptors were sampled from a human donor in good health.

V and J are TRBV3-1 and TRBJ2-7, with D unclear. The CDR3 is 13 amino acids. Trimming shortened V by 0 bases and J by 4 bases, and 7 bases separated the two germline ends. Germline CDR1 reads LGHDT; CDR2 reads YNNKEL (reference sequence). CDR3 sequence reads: CASSQDRVYEQYF. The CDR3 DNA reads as TGTGCCAGCAGCCAAGATCGGGTATACGAGCAGTACTTC.

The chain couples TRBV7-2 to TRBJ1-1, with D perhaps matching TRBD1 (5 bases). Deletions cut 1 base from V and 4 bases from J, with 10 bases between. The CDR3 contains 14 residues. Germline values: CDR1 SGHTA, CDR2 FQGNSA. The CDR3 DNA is TGTGCCAGCAGCTTAGTCCCCGGGGCCACTGAAGCTTTCTTT. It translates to CASSLVPGATEAFF. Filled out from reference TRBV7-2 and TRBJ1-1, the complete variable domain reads GAGVSQSPSNKVTEKGKDVELRCDPISGHTALYWYRQSLGQGLEFLIYFQGNSAPDKSGLPSDRFSAERTGGSVSTLTIQRTQQEDSAVYLCASSLVPGATEAFFGQGTRLTVV.

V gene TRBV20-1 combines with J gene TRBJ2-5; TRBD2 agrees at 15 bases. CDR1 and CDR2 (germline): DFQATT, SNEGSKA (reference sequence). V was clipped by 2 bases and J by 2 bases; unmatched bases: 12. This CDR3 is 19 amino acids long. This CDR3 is CSARRPGLAGGSGQETQYF. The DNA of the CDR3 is TGCAGTGCTAGACGTCCGGGACTAGCGGGAGGATCGGGTCAAGAGACCCAGTACTTC.

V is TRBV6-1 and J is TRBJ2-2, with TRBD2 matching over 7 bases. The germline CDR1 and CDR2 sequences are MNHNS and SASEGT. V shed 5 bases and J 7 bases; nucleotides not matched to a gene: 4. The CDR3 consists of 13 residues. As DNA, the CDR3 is TGTGCCAGCAGTCCCGCGGGAGTCGGGGAGCTGTTTTTT. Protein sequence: CASSPAGVGELFF.

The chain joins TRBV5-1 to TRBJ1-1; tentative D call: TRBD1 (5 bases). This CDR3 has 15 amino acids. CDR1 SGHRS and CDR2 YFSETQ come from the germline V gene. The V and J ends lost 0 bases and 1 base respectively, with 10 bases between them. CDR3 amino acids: CASSLVGQGNTEAFF. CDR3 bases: TGCGCCAGCAGCTTGGTGGGCCAGGGGAACACTGAAGCTTTCTTT. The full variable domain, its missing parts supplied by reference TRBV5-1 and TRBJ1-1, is KAGVTQTPRYLIKTRGQQVTLSCSPISGHRSVSWYQQTPGQGLQFLFEYFSETQRNKGNFPGRFSGRQFSNSRSEMNVSTLELGDSALYLCASSLVGQGNTEAFFGQGTRLTVV.

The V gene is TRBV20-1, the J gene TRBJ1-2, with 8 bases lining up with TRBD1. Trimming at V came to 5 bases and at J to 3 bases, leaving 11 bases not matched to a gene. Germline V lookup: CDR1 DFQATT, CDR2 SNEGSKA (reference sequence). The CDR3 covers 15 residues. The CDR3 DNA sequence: TGCAGTGCTCGAAGGACAGGGACCTTTGACTATGGCTACACCTTC. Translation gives CSARRTGTFDYGYTF.

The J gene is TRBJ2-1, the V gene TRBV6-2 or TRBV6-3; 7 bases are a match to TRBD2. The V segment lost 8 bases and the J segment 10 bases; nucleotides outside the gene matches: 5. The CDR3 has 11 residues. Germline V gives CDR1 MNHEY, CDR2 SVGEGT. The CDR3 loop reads CASGRAWEQFF. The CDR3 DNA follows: TGTGCCAGCGGGAGGGCGTGGGAGCAGTTCTTC.

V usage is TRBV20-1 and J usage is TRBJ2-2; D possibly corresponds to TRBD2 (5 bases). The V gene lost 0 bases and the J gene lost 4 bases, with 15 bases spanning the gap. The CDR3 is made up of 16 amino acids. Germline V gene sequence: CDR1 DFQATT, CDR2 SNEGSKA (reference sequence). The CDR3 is CSARDGRVAPTGELFF. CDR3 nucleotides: TGCAGTGCTAGAGATGGGCGGGTAGCGCCCACCGGGGAGCTGTTTTTT.

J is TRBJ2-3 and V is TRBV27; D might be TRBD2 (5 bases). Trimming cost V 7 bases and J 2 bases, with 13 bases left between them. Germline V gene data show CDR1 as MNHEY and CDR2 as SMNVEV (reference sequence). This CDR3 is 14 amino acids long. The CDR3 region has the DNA TGTGCCAGCAAAGGAAGGACTCCCACAGATACGCAGTATTTT. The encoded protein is CASKGRTPTDTQYF.

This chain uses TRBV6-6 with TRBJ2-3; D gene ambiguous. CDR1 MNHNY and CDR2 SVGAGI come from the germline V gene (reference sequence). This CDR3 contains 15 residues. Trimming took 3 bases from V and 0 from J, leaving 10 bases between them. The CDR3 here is CASSYSDSSTDTQYF. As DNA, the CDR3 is TGTGCCAGCAGTTATTCAGACTCTAGCACAGATACGCAGTATTTT.

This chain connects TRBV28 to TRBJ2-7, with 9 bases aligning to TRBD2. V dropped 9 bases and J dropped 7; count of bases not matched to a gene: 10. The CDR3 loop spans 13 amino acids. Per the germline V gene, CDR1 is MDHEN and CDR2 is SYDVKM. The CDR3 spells CASSGSPPREQYF. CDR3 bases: TGTGCCAGTAGCGGGAGCCCCCCTAGGGAGCAGTACTTC. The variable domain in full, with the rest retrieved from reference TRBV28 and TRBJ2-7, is DVKVTQSSRYLVKRTGEKVFLECVQDMDHENMFWYRQDPGLGLRLIYFSYDVKMKEKGDIPEGYSVSREKKERFSLILESASTNQTSMYLCASSGSPPREQYFGPGTRLTVT.

CDR3 DNA sequence: TGTGCCAGCAGCTTAGATCGCTTGGAGAATTCGGTGCAGTTCTTC. Translated, it gives CASSLDRLENSVQFF. The chain recombines TRBV11-2 with TRBJ2-1, with D unresolved. The CDR3 is 15 amino acids. Trimming took off 0 bases at V and 12 bases at J, with 18 bases between the two ends. The germline gives CDR1 SGHAT, CDR2 FQNNGV.

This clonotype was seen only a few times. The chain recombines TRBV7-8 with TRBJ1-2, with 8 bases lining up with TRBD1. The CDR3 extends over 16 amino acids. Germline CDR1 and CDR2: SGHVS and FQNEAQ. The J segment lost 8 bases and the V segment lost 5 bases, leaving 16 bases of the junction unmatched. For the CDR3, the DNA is TGTGCCAGCAGCCCAAGGACACACCAGGGGGCGGGGGGCTACACCTTC. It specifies CASSPRTHQGAGGYTF.

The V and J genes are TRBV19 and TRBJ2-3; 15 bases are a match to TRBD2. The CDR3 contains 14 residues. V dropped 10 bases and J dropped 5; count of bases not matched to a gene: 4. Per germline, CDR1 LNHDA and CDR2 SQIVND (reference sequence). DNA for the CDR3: TGTGCCACCGGACTAGCGGGAGGGAAAGATACGCAGTATTTT. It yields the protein CATGLAGGKDTQYF.

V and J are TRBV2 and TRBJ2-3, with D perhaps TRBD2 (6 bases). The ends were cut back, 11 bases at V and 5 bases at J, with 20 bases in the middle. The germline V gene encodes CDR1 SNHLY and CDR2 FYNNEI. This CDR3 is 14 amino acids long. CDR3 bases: TGTGCCGGCTCCCGAGGAGGGGCAGGAGATACGCAGTATTTT. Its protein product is CAGSRGGAGDTQYF.

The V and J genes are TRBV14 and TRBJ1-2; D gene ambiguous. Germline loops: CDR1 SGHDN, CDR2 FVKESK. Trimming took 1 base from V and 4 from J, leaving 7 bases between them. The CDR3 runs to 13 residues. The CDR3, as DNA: TGTGCCAGCAGCCAAGCACAGTCCTATGGCTACACCTTC. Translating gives CASSQAQSYGYTF.

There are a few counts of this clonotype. The CDR3 protein is CASSPNRNTEAFF. The CDR3 bases are TGTGCCAGCAGCCCAAACAGAAACACTGAAGCTTTCTTT. The gene calls are TRBV3-1 and TRBJ1-1, with unresolved D. The CDR3 spans 13 residues. The germline V gene has CDR1 LGHDT and CDR2 YNNKEL (reference sequence). The V end was cut by 4 bases, the J end by 2 bases, with 8 bases between.

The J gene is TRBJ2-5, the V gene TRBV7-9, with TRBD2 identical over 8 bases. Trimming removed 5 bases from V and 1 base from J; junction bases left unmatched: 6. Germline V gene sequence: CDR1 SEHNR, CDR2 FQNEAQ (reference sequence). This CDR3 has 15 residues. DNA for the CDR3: TGTGCCAGCAGCCCAGCGGGAGTGGTCCAAGAGACCCAGTACTTC. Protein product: CASSPAGVVQETQYF.

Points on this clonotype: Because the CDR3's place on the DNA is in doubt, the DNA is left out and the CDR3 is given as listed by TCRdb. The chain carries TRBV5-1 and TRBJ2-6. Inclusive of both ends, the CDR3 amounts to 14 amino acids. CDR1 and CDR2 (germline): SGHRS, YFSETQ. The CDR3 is CASRVGSGANVMTF.

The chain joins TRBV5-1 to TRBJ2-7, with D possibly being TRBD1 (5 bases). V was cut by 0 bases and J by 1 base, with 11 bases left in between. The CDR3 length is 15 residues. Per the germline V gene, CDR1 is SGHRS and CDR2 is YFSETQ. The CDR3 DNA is TGCGCCAGCAGCTTGGAGCCGACAGCTTCCTACGAGCAGTACTTC. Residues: CASSLEPTASYEQYF.

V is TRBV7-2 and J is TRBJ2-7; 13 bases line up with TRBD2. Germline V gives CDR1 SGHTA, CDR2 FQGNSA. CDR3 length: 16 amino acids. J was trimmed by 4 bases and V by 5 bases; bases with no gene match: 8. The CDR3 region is CASSLTSGRGIYEQYF. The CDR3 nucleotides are TGTGCCAGCAGCCTAACTAGCGGGAGGGGTATATACGAGCAGTACTTC.

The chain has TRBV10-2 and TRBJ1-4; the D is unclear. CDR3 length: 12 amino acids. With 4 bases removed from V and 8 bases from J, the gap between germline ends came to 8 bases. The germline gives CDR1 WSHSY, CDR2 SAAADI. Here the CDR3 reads CASSVAAEKLFF. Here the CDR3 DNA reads TGCGCCAGCAGTGTTGCGGCGGAAAAACTGTTTTTT.

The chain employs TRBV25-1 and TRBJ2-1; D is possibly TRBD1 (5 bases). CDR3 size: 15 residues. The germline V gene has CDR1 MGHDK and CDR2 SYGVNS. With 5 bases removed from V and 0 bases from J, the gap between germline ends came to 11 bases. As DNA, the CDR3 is TGTGCCAGCAGTCCGATTACAGGCTCCTACAATGAGCAGTTCTTC. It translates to CASSPITGSYNEQFF. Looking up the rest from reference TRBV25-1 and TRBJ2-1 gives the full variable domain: EADIYQTPRYLVIGTGKKITLECSQTMGHDKMYWYQQDPGMELHLIHYSYGVNSTEKGDLSSESTVSRIRTEHFPLTLESARPSHTSQYLCASSPITGSYNEQFFGPGTRLTVL.

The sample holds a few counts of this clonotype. Written as DNA, the CDR3 is TGTGCCAGCAGCCCCGCTAGACGTGGACTGCATGAGCAGTTCTTC. It yields the protein CASSPARRGLHEQFF. V usage is TRBV12-3 or TRBV12-4 and J usage is TRBJ2-1; D possibly corresponds to TRBD2 (5 bases). Trimming removed 6 bases at V and 8 bases at J, with 20 bases between. There are 15 residues in the CDR3.

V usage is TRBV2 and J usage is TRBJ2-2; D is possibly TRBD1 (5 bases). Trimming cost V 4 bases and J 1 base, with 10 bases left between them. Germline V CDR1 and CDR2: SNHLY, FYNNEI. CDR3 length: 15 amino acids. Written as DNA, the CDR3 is TGTGCCAGCAGTGCTTGGCAGGGGAACACCGGGGAGCTGTTTTTT. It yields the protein CASSAWQGNTGELFF.

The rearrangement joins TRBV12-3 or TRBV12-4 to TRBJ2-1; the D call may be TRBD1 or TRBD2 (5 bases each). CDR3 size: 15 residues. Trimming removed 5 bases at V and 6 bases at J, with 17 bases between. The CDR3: CASSGRRGPGNEQFF. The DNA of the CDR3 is TGTGCCAGCAGTGGGCGAAGGGGACCAGGCAATGAGCAGTTCTTC.